The clone carrying this T cell receptor beta chain was detected once. Its specificity is unknown. Unique molecular identifiers tagged the TCR beta cDNA libraries. TCRdb used MiXCR to reprocess the PCR reads, holding one entry per CDR3 protein. The sample consists of hundreds of thousands of distinct CDR3 sequences, roughly 27% of them appearing once. This CDR3 comprises 15 residues. V was trimmed by 0 bases and J by 3 bases, leaving 12 bases between them. Per the germline V gene, CDR1 is SGHRS and CDR2 is YFSETQ. The data were taken from a study of post-analysis software for immune sequencing data. The study, taken as a whole, reports: Roughly 5 TRBV segments, including TRBV5-6, TRBV5-1 and TRBV20-1, were more frequent in patients than controls.

This sequence joins TRBV5-1 and TRBJ1-1; weak D call: TRBD1 (6 bases). The receptor's source is a girl aged 10-17 years with multiple sclerosis. Sequenced material: blood. CDR3 region: CASSLDWGADTEAFF. The CDR3 DNA follows: TGCGCCAGCAGCTTGGATTGGGGGGCAGACACTGAAGCTTTCTTT.